These 26 T cell receptor beta chains came from one sample sequenced in a study of T cells after yellow fever vaccination. Using its own MiXCR run on the 5' RACE reads, TCRdb lists one record per CDR3 protein. The sample records 400,000 or so distinct CDR3 sequences, approximately 18% being singletons. The source was PBMCs, collected before the yellow fever booster vaccination. These receptors were obtained from a man aged 18 to 29 who received the YFV17D yellow fever vaccine.

The V and J genes are TRBV4-1 and TRBJ2-7; a possible D gene is TRBD1 (5 bases). Per the germline V gene, CDR1 is MGHRA and CDR2 is YSYEKL. V gave up 0 bases and J gave up 3 bases, with 18 bases separating them. The CDR3 spans 17 residues. As DNA, the CDR3 is TGCGCCAGCAGCCAAGAGTGGGGCCGCGGACCGGACTACGAGCAGTACTTC. Amino acids: CASSQEWGRGPDYEQYF.

The V and J genes are TRBV24-1 and TRBJ1-2; 7 nucleotides align to TRBD1. This CDR3 is 16 amino acids long. Germline values: CDR1 KGHDR, CDR2 SFDVKD. Unmatched junction bases numbered 17, after V lost 12 bases and J lost 2 bases. This chain's CDR3 is CAAPGTADWENYGYTF. The CDR3 DNA sequence: TGTGCCGCCCCCGGGACAGCGGACTGGGAAAACTATGGCTACACCTTC.

This clonotype has ten or more counts. V usage is TRBV11-2 and J usage is TRBJ1-2; the D gene is possibly TRBD1 (6 bases). Germline V gene lookup returns CDR1 SGHAT and CDR2 FQNNGV. The CDR3 consists of 16 residues. V gave up 5 bases and J gave up 4 bases, with 20 bases separating them. CDR3 nucleotide sequence: TGTGCCAGCAGCGCAGCAGGGGACGGCGGGATCTATGGCTACACCTTC. Its protein product is CASSAAGDGGIYGYTF.

This clonotype was counted only a few times. The genes are TRBV5-6 and TRBJ1-6; D is perhaps TRBD1 (5 bases). V was clipped by 4 bases and J by 5 bases, with 16 bases between them. The V gene's germline CDR1 is SGHDT and CDR2 YYEEEE. This CDR3 is 16 amino acids long. The chain's CDR3 is CASSPGRWVNNSPLHF. For the CDR3, the DNA is TGTGCCAGCAGCCCAGGGCGCTGGGTGAATAATTCACCCCTCCACTTT.

A few counts support this clonotype. The chain employs TRBV5-1 and TRBJ1-1; a weak D match, TRBD1 (5 bases). CDR1 SGHRS and CDR2 YFSETQ come from the germline V gene. This CDR3 has 14 residues. Trimming took off 0 bases at V and 4 bases at J, with 10 bases between the two ends. CDR3 sequence (DNA): TGCGCCAGCAGCTTGGCAGGGTTCTCCACTGAAGCTTTCTTT. Translating it yields CASSLAGFSTEAFF.

The chain recombines TRBV7-2 with TRBJ2-7, with 8 bases matching TRBD2. The CDR3 is 17 residues long. Looked up from germline, CDR1 is SGHTA and CDR2 is FQGNSA. The CDR3 loop is CASSLALTGGGLDPLMV. The CDR3 coding sequence is TGTGCCAGCAGCTTAGCGCTAACGGGCGGGGGGCTCGACCCGCTGATGGTC.

This clonotype was observed a few times. This chain joins TRBV7-9 and TRBJ2-1, with TRBD2 identical over 10 bases. Germline V gene sequence: CDR1 SEHNR, CDR2 FQNEAQ (reference sequence). This CDR3 has 16 amino acids. J gave up 2 bases and V 5 bases, and 6 bases lay outside the gene matches. CDR3 coding DNA: TGTGCCAGCAGCCTAGGTAGCGGGGGGACCTACAATGAGCAGTTCTTC. This codes for CASSLGSGGTYNEQFF.

The chain links TRBV28 to TRBJ2-1; 8 bases fit TRBD1. J was trimmed by 2 bases and V by 4 bases; bases with no gene match: 4. CDR1 is MDHEN, CDR2 SYDVKM, per germline. There are 15 residues in the CDR3. This CDR3 is CASSYRDRTYNEQFF. CDR3 nucleotides: TGTGCCAGCAGTTACCGGGACAGGACCTACAATGAGCAGTTCTTC.

This chain uses TRBV2 with TRBJ2-1, with D possibly matching TRBD2 (5 bases). Looked up from germline, CDR1 is SNHLY and CDR2 is FYNNEI. V lost 5 bases, J lost 5 bases, and 16 bases lay in between. The CDR3 loop spans 15 amino acids. The CDR3 loop is CASSRPGIRNNEQFF. The CDR3 DNA sequence: TGTGCCAGCAGTCGACCGGGGATCCGAAACAATGAGCAGTTCTTC.

This chain links TRBV7-9 with TRBJ2-6; no clear D. CDR1 is SEHNR and CDR2 is FQNEAQ in the germline V gene (reference sequence). This CDR3 region has 14 residues. V was clipped by 4 bases and J by 3 bases, with 7 bases between them. CDR3 coding DNA: TGTGCCAGCAGCTCGGCTCGTGGGGCCAACGTCCTGACTTTC. Translated, it gives CASSSARGANVLTF.

The chain carries TRBV24-1 and TRBJ2-2; maybe TRBD2 (6 bases). V lost 3 bases to trimming and J lost 6 bases, with 10 bases between them. The CDR3 has 14 amino acids. Germline V lookup: CDR1 KGHDR, CDR2 SFDVKD. CDR3 region: CATSDPRGAGELFF. CDR3 nucleotide sequence: TGTGCCACCAGTGATCCCCGCGGGGCCGGGGAGCTGTTTTTT.

This clonotype was picked up a small number of times. The rearrangement links TRBV20-1 to TRBJ2-3, with D perhaps matching TRBD2 (5 bases). This CDR3 region has 14 residues. CDR1 and CDR2 (germline): DFQATT, SNEGSKA (reference sequence). CDR3 sequence reads: CTKGRTPQSDTQYF. Here the CDR3 DNA reads TGCACCAAGGGTAGGACTCCTCAATCAGATACGCAGTATTTT.

In this sample, this clonotype turned up a few times. The rearrangement joins TRBV4-3 to TRBJ2-2; D is unresolved. Trimming removed 0 bases at V and 0 bases at J, with 8 bases between. CDR3 length: 16 residues. Germline lookup yields CDR1 LGHNA and CDR2 YSLEER. This CDR3 is CASSQESQPNTGELFF. The CDR3 DNA reads TGCGCCAGCAGCCAAGAATCTCAGCCGAACACCGGGGAGCTGTTTTTT.

This clonotype has a count of ten or more. The chain employs TRBV20-1 and TRBJ2-7; D may correspond to TRBD1 or TRBD2 (5 bases each). The germline gives CDR1 DFQATT, CDR2 SNEGSKA (reference sequence). The V gene lost 8 bases and the J gene lost 7 bases, with 15 bases spanning the gap. The length of the CDR3 is 11 residues. In nucleotides, the CDR3 is TGCAGTCCCTGGGACGCCGCGGAGCAGTACGTC. It yields the protein CSPWDAAEQYV.

This clonotype was seen only a few times. The genes are TRBV19 and TRBJ2-7; maybe TRBD1 (6 bases). CDR1 is LNHDA and CDR2 is SQIVND in the germline V gene (reference sequence). The CDR3 length is 12 residues. The germline V and J ends were trimmed by 5 bases and 4 bases, with 9 bases remaining between them. The CDR3 nucleotides read TGTGCCAGTAGTGAGACAGGTTACGAGCAGTACTTC. Its protein product is CASSETGYEQYF. Using reference TRBV19 and TRBJ2-7 for the parts outside the CDR3, the full variable domain is DGGITQSPKYLFRKEGQNVTLSCEQNLNHDAMYWYRQDPGQGLRLIYYSQIVNDFQKGDIAEGYSVSREKKESFPLTVTSAQKNPTAFYLCASSETGYEQYFGPGTRLTVT.

This clonotype has at least ten counts. The J gene is TRBJ2-5, the V gene TRBV5-5; D not resolved. This CDR3 comprises 13 residues. Trimming left V 0 bases short and J 5 bases short, with 8 bases between. CDR1 SGHKS and CDR2 YYEKEE come from the germline V gene (reference sequence). CDR3 protein: CASSLVPRETQYF. In nucleotides, the CDR3 is TGTGCCAGCAGCTTGGTCCCAAGGGAGACCCAGTACTTC.

The chain joins TRBV6-5 to TRBJ1-1; perhaps TRBD1 as D (5 bases). This CDR3 has 14 amino acids. CDR1 MNHEY and CDR2 SVGAGI come from the germline V gene. The germline V and J ends were trimmed by 4 bases and 4 bases, with 13 bases remaining between them. CDR3 DNA: TGTGCCAGCAGTTCGTCGGGGGTGGCCACTGAAGCTTTCTTT. As protein: CASSSSGVATEAFF.

In its sample, this clonotype was seen a few times. The chain has TRBV5-1 and TRBJ2-7; D gene ambiguous. CDR1 is SGHRS and CDR2 is YFSETQ in the germline V gene. V gave up 2 bases and J gave up 3 bases, with 15 bases separating them. This CDR3 is 15 amino acids long. CDR3 loop: CASSLTPGPNYEQYF. CDR3 DNA sequence: TGCGCCAGCAGCTTAACGCCGGGCCCAAACTACGAGCAGTACTTC. The entire variable domain, with the rest obtained from reference TRBV5-1 and TRBJ2-7, is as follows: KAGVTQTPRYLIKTRGQQVTLSCSPISGHRSVSWYQQTPGQGLQFLFEYFSETQRNKGNFPGRFSGRQFSNSRSEMNVSTLELGDSALYLCASSLTPGPNYEQYFGPGTRLTVT.

J is TRBJ2-3 and V is TRBV6-5; possible D gene TRBD2, 5 bases. CDR3 length: 15 residues. CDR1 MNHEY and CDR2 SVGAGI come from the germline V gene. The V and J ends lost 2 bases and 3 bases respectively, with 12 bases between them. CDR3 sequence: CASSYLGGRTDTQYF. The CDR3 DNA is TGTGCCAGCAGTTACCTCGGAGGAAGAACAGATACGCAGTATTTT.

This clonotype was counted a few times. The chain uses TRBV25-1 and TRBJ1-2; no definite D call. CDR3 size: 12 residues. Between the trimmed V and J ends, which lost 8 bases and 5 bases, there was a span of 12 bases. Germline V gene data show CDR1 as MGHDK and CDR2 as SYGVNS. CDR3 sequence: CASHDGEYGYTF. As DNA, the CDR3 is TGTGCCAGCCACGACGGGGAATATGGCTACACCTTC.

Only a few counts were recorded for this clonotype. V usage is TRBV28 and J usage is TRBJ1-2; D possibly corresponds to TRBD1 (5 bases). This CDR3 region has 15 residues. Looked up from germline, CDR1 is MDHEN and CDR2 is SYDVKM. Trimming stripped 6 bases from V and 5 bases from J, with 19 bases between. CDR3 residues: CASRQPGPRGYGYTF. The DNA of the CDR3 is TGTGCCAGCAGGCAACCGGGACCCCGAGGGTATGGCTACACCTTC.

This clonotype was detected a few times. This chain joins TRBV4-3 and TRBJ2-2; D may correspond to TRBD1 or TRBD2 (6 bases each). Germline values: CDR1 LGHNA, CDR2 YSLEER. Trimming took 4 bases from V and 5 from J, leaving 14 bases between them. This CDR3 is 15 amino acids long. The CDR3 DNA reads as TGCGCCAGCAGCCTGGGGGGCAGGGAGACCGGGGAGCTGTTTTTT. This translates into CASSLGGRETGELFF.

This chain uses TRBV7-3 with TRBJ2-5; D might be TRBD2 (5 bases). Germline loops: CDR1 SGHTA, CDR2 FQGTGA. This CDR3 comprises 15 residues. The ends were cut back, 3 bases at V and 3 bases at J, with 14 bases in the middle. The CDR3: CASSLQAVGEETQYF. CDR3 nucleotide sequence: TGTGCCAGCAGCTTGCAAGCGGTTGGTGAAGAGACCCAGTACTTC.

The chain recombines TRBV6-5 with TRBJ2-5; D gene ambiguous. Germline CDR1 reads MNHEY; CDR2 reads SVGAGI. V lost 6 bases, J lost 7 bases, and 12 bases lay in between. This CDR3 has 12 amino acids. DNA for the CDR3: TGTGCCAGCAGCCTGGACCGCGTGACCCAGTACTTC. It codes for CASSLDRVTQYF.

V and J are TRBV7-2 and TRBJ2-1, with D perhaps given as TRBD1 or TRBD2 (5 bases each). Germline assignment: CDR1 SGHTA and CDR2 FQGNSA. The CDR3 is 17 residues long. The V end was cut by 2 bases, the J end by 8 bases, with 22 bases between. CDR3 coding DNA: TGTGCCAGCAGCTTAAAATCTAGTGCACTTCGAGGGGATGAGCAGTTCTTC. Its protein product is CASSLKSSALRGDEQFF.

The table lists this clonotype with a few counts. The chain has TRBV7-9 and TRBJ2-1; the match to TRBD1 covers 7 bases. V was clipped by 3 bases and J by 9 bases; unmatched bases: 8. Per germline, CDR1 SEHNR and CDR2 FQNEAQ (reference sequence). The length of the CDR3 is 14 residues. The CDR3 DNA reads as TGTGCCAGCAGCTTCAGGCAGGGGGTCGGTGAGCAGTTCTTC. It yields the protein CASSFRQGVGEQFF.